Listed below are T cell receptor beta chains from one sample, sequenced in a study of cytomegalovirus exposure and HLA in healthy donors. Sequencing used immunoSEQ multiplex PCR; TCRdb keeps in-frame clones, though not all of them. The sample contains fewer than 150,000 clones, around 85% of which appear only once. Input material: PBMCs. These receptors all come from a woman in her 30s in good health and CMV-seropositive. Both conserved end residues are part of each CDR3. A D gene is named only where the DNA matches it firmly. Size is omitted from some rows. Given values are once, few, many or a class for expanded clones.

clone_size: few; d_call: TRBD2; v_call: TRBV11-2; j_call: TRBJ2-3; cdr3_aa: CASSLGTSGSDTQYF; cdr3_nt: TGTGCCAGCAGCTTAGGGACTAGCGGGAGCGATACGCAGTATTTT
clone_size: NA; d_call: NA; v_call: TRBV5-1; j_call: TRBJ2-3; cdr3_aa: CASSSDSPDTQYF; cdr3_nt: TGCGCCAGCAGCTCGGACTCGCCAGATACGCAGTATTTT
clone_size: NA; d_call: TRBD1; v_call: TRBV6-5; j_call: TRBJ2-7; cdr3_aa: CASSYGGQTYEQYF; cdr3_nt: TGTGCCAGCAGTTACGGGGGACAGACCTACGAGCAGTACTTC
clone_size: NA; d_call: NA; v_call: TRBV6-6; j_call: TRBJ2-3; cdr3_aa: CASSYWRATDTQYF; cdr3_nt: TGTGCCAGCAGTTATTGGAGGGCAACAGATACGCAGTATTTT
clone_size: once; d_call: TRBD2; v_call: TRBV5-1; j_call: TRBJ2-5; cdr3_aa: CASSLGGTREETQYF; cdr3_nt: TGCGCCAGCAGCTTGGGCGGGACTAGGGAGGAGACCCAGTACTTC
clone_size: NA; d_call: NA; v_call: TRBV27; j_call: TRBJ2-1; cdr3_aa: CASTLTGTYNEQFF; cdr3_nt: TGTGCCAGCACCCTCACAGGGACCTACAATGAGCAGTTCTTC
clone_size: NA; d_call: TRBD1; v_call: TRBV9; j_call: TRBJ1-1; cdr3_aa: CASSGTGGTEAFF; cdr3_nt: TGTGCCAGCAGCGGGACAGGCGGCACTGAAGCTTTCTTT
clone_size: NA; d_call: NA; v_call: TRBV2; j_call: TRBJ1-5; cdr3_aa: CASSEGGRWQPQHF; cdr3_nt: TGTGCCAGCAGTGAAGGGGGCAGGTGGCAGCCCCAGCATTTT
clone_size: NA; d_call: TRBD1; v_call: TRBV27; j_call: TRBJ1-1; cdr3_aa: CASSPWDRAEAFF; cdr3_nt: TGTGCCAGCAGTCCCTGGGACAGGGCTGAAGCTTTCTTT
clone_size: few; d_call: TRBD2; v_call: TRBV5-5; j_call: TRBJ2-5; cdr3_aa: CASSTGTIQETQYF; cdr3_nt: TGTGCCAGCAGCACCGGGACTATCCAAGAGACCCAGTACTTC
clone_size: NA; d_call: TRBD1; v_call: TRBV28; j_call: TRBJ1-5; cdr3_aa: CASSLGRGRDQPQHF; cdr3_nt: TGTGCCAGCAGTTTAGGCAGGGGGCGCGATCAGCCCCAGCATTTT
clone_size: NA; d_call: NA; v_call: TRBV6-5; j_call: TRBJ1-1; cdr3_aa: CASRPHSGVEAFF; cdr3_nt: TGTGCCAGCAGACCACACTCAGGGGTTGAAGCTTTCTTT
clone_size: once; d_call: TRBD2; v_call: TRBV7-3; j_call: TRBJ2-3; cdr3_aa: CASSLGLSTDTQYF; cdr3_nt: TGTGCCAGCAGCTTGGGACTAAGCACAGATACGCAGTATTTT
clone_size: few; d_call: NA; v_call: TRBV2; j_call: TRBJ2-7; cdr3_aa: CASRGGASSYEQYF; cdr3_nt: TGTGCCAGCAGAGGGGGGGCCAGTTCCTACGAGCAGTACTTC
clone_size: NA; d_call: NA; v_call: TRBV7-9; j_call: TRBJ1-1; cdr3_aa: CASGGRGTEAFF; cdr3_nt: TGTGCCAGCGGGGGCAGGGGCACTGAAGCTTTCTTT
clone_size: NA; d_call: NA; v_call: TRBV2; j_call: TRBJ1-5; cdr3_aa: CASSGDYSNQPQHF; cdr3_nt: TGTGCCAGCTCTGGCGACTATAGCAATCAGCCCCAGCATTTT
clone_size: once; d_call: NA; v_call: TRBV7-3; j_call: TRBJ2-1; cdr3_aa: CASSLIPSSYNEQFF; cdr3_nt: TGTGCCAGCAGCTTAATTCCGAGCTCCTACAATGAGCAGTTCTTC
clone_size: NA; d_call: NA; v_call: TRBV6-1; j_call: TRBJ2-1; cdr3_aa: CASSEIDRGNEQFF; cdr3_nt: TGTGCCAGCAGTGAAATCGACCGAGGGAATGAGCAGTTCTTC
clone_size: NA; d_call: NA; v_call: TRBV5-1; j_call: TRBJ1-1; cdr3_aa: CASSLTGNTEAFF; cdr3_nt: TGCGCCAGCAGCTTAACAGGTAACACTGAAGCTTTCTTT
clone_size: NA; d_call: TRBD1; v_call: TRBV5-1; j_call: TRBJ1-1; cdr3_aa: CASSPDRAPNTEAFF; cdr3_nt: TGCGCCAGCAGCCCGGACAGGGCCCCGAACACTGAAGCTTTCTTT
clone_size: NA; d_call: NA; v_call: TRBV29-1; j_call: TRBJ1-1; cdr3_aa: CSVVGGSRAFF; cdr3_nt: TGCAGCGTTGTGGGAGGGAGTAGGGCTTTCTTT
clone_size: NA; d_call: TRBD2; v_call: TRBV4-1; j_call: TRBJ2-3; cdr3_aa: CASSARLAGGNTQYF; cdr3_nt: TGCGCCAGCAGCGCCCGACTAGCGGGAGGCAATACGCAGTATTTT
clone_size: NA; d_call: TRBD1; v_call: TRBV27; j_call: TRBJ1-2; cdr3_aa: CASSLRAGGCGYTF; cdr3_nt: TGTGCCAGCAGCCTGAGGGCAGGGGGCTGTGGCTACACCTTC
clone_size: NA; d_call: TRBD2; v_call: TRBV30; j_call: TRBJ2-7; cdr3_aa: CAYSGTSGMGQYF; cdr3_nt: TGTGCCTACTCCGGGACTAGCGGGATGGGGCAGTACTTC
clone_size: NA; d_call: NA; v_call: TRBV29-1; j_call: TRBJ2-7; cdr3_aa: CSVNENSYEQYF; cdr3_nt: TGCAGCGTGAACGAGAACTCCTACGAGCAGTACTTC
clone_size: once; d_call: NA; v_call: TRBV5-1; j_call: TRBJ1-2; cdr3_aa: CASSLGDSKYNYGYTF; cdr3_nt: TGCGCCAGCAGCTTGGGTGACAGCAAGTATAACTATGGCTACACCTTC
clone_size: NA; d_call: NA; v_call: TRBV7-6; j_call: TRBJ1-4; cdr3_aa: CASSLTGEPEKLFF; cdr3_nt: TGTGCCAGCAGCTTAACTGGGGAGCCCGAAAAACTGTTTTTT
clone_size: NA; d_call: NA; v_call: TRBV18; j_call: TRBJ1-1; cdr3_aa: CASSPRGEDTEAFF; cdr3_nt: TGTGCCAGCTCACCAAGAGGGGAGGACACTGAAGCTTTCTTT
clone_size: NA; d_call: NA; v_call: TRBV5-8; j_call: TRBJ2-2; cdr3_aa: CASSSTTGTGELFF; cdr3_nt: TGTGCCAGCAGCTCCACGACGGGGACCGGGGAGCTGTTTTTT
clone_size: NA; d_call: TRBD1; v_call: TRBV23-1; j_call: TRBJ1-2; cdr3_aa: CASSQIRGQGVYYGYTF; cdr3_nt: TGCGCCAGCAGTCAAATTAGGGGGCAGGGGGTATACTATGGCTACACCTTC
clone_size: NA; d_call: NA; v_call: TRBV28; j_call: TRBJ2-1; cdr3_aa: CASSAPGTEQFF; cdr3_nt: TGTGCCAGCAGTGCCCCCGGGACAGAGCAGTTCTTC
clone_size: NA; d_call: TRBD2; v_call: TRBV7-2; j_call: TRBJ2-3; cdr3_aa: CASSLVGTSLTQYF; cdr3_nt: TGTGCCAGCAGCTTAGTAGGGACTAGTCTTACGCAGTATTTT
clone_size: NA; d_call: TRBD1; v_call: TRBV5-1; j_call: TRBJ2-2; cdr3_aa: CASSRGLLTGVDTGELFF; cdr3_nt: TGCGCCAGCAGTAGAGGCCTCCTAACAGGGGTAGACACCGGGGAGCTGTTTTTT
clone_size: NA; d_call: NA; v_call: TRBV7-9; j_call: TRBJ1-5; cdr3_aa: CASSSGRNSNQPQHF; cdr3_nt: TGTGCCAGCAGTTCAGGCAGGAATAGCAATCAGCCCCAGCATTTT
clone_size: NA; d_call: TRBD2; v_call: TRBV5-1; j_call: TRBJ2-2; cdr3_aa: CASSLGLAGAGELFF; cdr3_nt: TGCGCCAGCAGCTTGGGTTTAGCGGGGGCCGGGGAGCTGTTTTTT
clone_size: NA; d_call: NA; v_call: TRBV2; j_call: TRBJ2-1; cdr3_aa: CASRPLEEQFF; cdr3_nt: TGTGCCAGCAGACCCCTGGAGGAGCAGTTCTTC
clone_size: once; d_call: TRBD1; v_call: TRBV28; j_call: TRBJ2-7; cdr3_aa: CASSDPSGTGSYEQYF; cdr3_nt: TGTGCCAGCAGTGACCCATCCGGGACAGGGTCCTACGAGCAGTACTTC
clone_size: NA; d_call: TRBD1; v_call: TRBV19; j_call: TRBJ1-1; cdr3_aa: CASSIEGTGTEAFF; cdr3_nt: TGTGCCAGTAGTATAGAGGGGACAGGGACTGAAGCTTTCTTT
clone_size: NA; d_call: TRBD1; v_call: TRBV7-8; j_call: TRBJ1-1; cdr3_aa: CASSYIRDSNTEAFF; cdr3_nt: TGTGCCAGCAGCTACATTCGGGACAGCAACACTGAAGCTTTCTTT
clone_size: NA; d_call: NA; v_call: TRBV6-1; j_call: TRBJ1-3; cdr3_aa: CASSVSPSSGNTIYF; cdr3_nt: TGTGCCAGCAGTGTAAGCCCATCCTCTGGAAACACCATATATTTT
clone_size: NA; d_call: NA; v_call: TRBV18; j_call: TRBJ2-7; cdr3_aa: CASSPGSHEQYF; cdr3_nt: TGTGCCAGCTCACCAGGTAGCCACGAGCAGTACTTC
clone_size: NA; d_call: TRBD1; v_call: TRBV18; j_call: TRBJ1-4; cdr3_aa: CASSPPTGGGGNEKLFF; cdr3_nt: TGTGCCAGCTCACCACCTACAGGGGGCGGCGGAAATGAAAAACTGTTTTTT
clone_size: NA; d_call: NA; v_call: TRBV6-5; j_call: TRBJ2-3; cdr3_aa: CASSSPGIWDTQYF; cdr3_nt: TGTGCCAGCAGTTCCCCGGGAATCTGGGATACGCAGTATTTT
clone_size: NA; d_call: TRBD2; v_call: TRBV28; j_call: TRBJ2-7; cdr3_aa: CASSSSATSGPYEQYF; cdr3_nt: TGTGCCAGCAGTTCGTCCGCTACTAGCGGTCCCTACGAGCAGTACTTC
clone_size: NA; d_call: NA; v_call: TRBV7-6; j_call: TRBJ1-5; cdr3_aa: CASSPRGQWHQPQHF; cdr3_nt: TGTGCCAGCAGCCCAAGAGGACAGTGGCATCAGCCCCAGCATTTT